These 30 T cell receptor beta chains came from one sample sequenced in a study of T cell responses to AZD1222 COVID-19 vaccine. Only in-frame clones appear in the TCRdb table, and some are missing; sequencing was by immunoSEQ multiplex PCR. The sample contains 93,000 or so clones, 88% of which appear only once. The sequences come from peripheral blood, collected on day 0 of AZD1222 vaccination. These receptors were taken from an adult in good health.

The chain recombines TRBV4-3 with TRBJ2-5, with D tentatively TRBD1 (6 bases). There are 15 residues in the CDR3. Germline assignment: CDR1 LGHNA and CDR2 YSLEER. V lost 2 bases and J lost 5, with 15 bases in between. CDR3: CASSQITGSSETQYF. The CDR3 bases are TGCGCCAGCAGCCAAATCACAGGGAGTAGTGAGACCCAGTACTTC.

J is TRBJ1-2 and V is TRBV10-3; D perhaps matches TRBD1 (5 bases). The CDR3 is made up of 14 amino acids. The germline gives CDR1 ENHRY, CDR2 SYGVKD. V lost 4 bases to trimming and J lost 4 bases, with 13 bases between them. CDR3 region: CAISGSGSVYGYTF. For the CDR3, the DNA is TGTGCCATCAGTGGCTCAGGGTCAGTCTATGGCTACACCTTC.

By sample fraction, this clone is medium-sized. The V gene is TRBV10-2, the J gene TRBJ1-1; maybe TRBD1 (6 bases). This CDR3 comprises 15 residues. Germline V gene sequence: CDR1 WSHSY, CDR2 SAAADI. Trimming took off 4 bases at V and 3 bases at J, with 15 bases between the two ends. CDR3: CASSGNREKDTEAFF. The CDR3 DNA is TGCGCCAGCAGTGGAAACAGGGAAAAGGACACTGAAGCTTTCTTT.

The chain is built from TRBV6-5 and TRBJ2-3; D might be TRBD2 (6 bases). Trimming took off 10 bases at V and 5 bases at J, with 16 bases between the two ends. The CDR3 extends over 13 amino acids. CDR1 MNHEY and CDR2 SVGAGI come from the germline V gene. The CDR3 spells CATGRGKVDTQYF. CDR3 coding DNA: TGTGCCACGGGGCGCGGGAAGGTAGATACGCAGTATTTT.

V and J are TRBV7-9 and TRBJ1-1; D not resolved. This CDR3 region has 13 residues. V was shortened by 5 bases and J by 1 base, with 8 bases between the two germline ends. Per germline, CDR1 SEHNR and CDR2 FQNEAQ (reference sequence). In DNA form, the CDR3 reads TGTGCCAGCAGCCCCGAAGGGAACACTGAAGCTTTCTTT. Protein sequence: CASSPEGNTEAFF.

This chain connects TRBV2 to TRBJ1-5; 8 positions match TRBD1. The CDR3 covers 14 residues. V trimming: 5 bases; J trimming: 2 bases; junction bases outside the gene matches: 2. CDR1 is SNHLY and CDR2 is FYNNEI in the germline V gene. CDR3 in DNA: TGTGCCAGCAGTAAGGGACAGGGCAATCAGCCCCAGCATTTT. It encodes CASSKGQGNQPQHF.

The chain joins TRBV9 to TRBJ1-2, with TRBD1 matching 8 bases. The CDR3 consists of 15 residues. From germline, CDR1 is SGDLS and CDR2 YYNGEE. The J segment lost 8 bases and the V segment lost 5 bases, leaving 14 bases of the junction unmatched. The CDR3 region is CASRRGSLTGEGYTF. Written as DNA, the CDR3 is TGTGCCAGCAGGAGAGGGAGCCTGACAGGGGAAGGCTACACCTTC. The variable domain in full, completed from reference TRBV9 and TRBJ1-2, reads DSGVTQTPKHLITATGQRVTLRCSPRSGDLSVYWYQQSLDQGLQFLIQYYNGEERAKGNILERFSAQQFPDLHSELNLSSLELGDSALYFCASRRGSLTGEGYTFGSGTRLTVV.

The gene calls are TRBV12-3 or TRBV12-4 and TRBJ2-7; a weak D match, TRBD1 (6 bases). V was pared by 3 bases and J by 5 bases, with 8 bases between. This CDR3 has 12 amino acids. Here the CDR3 reads CASSFQGNEQYF. In DNA form, the CDR3 reads TGTGCCAGCAGTTTTCAGGGGAACGAGCAGTACTTC.

The V and J genes are TRBV10-3 and TRBJ2-3; 8 bases align to TRBD1. Germline values: CDR1 ENHRY, CDR2 SYGVKD. V lost 6 bases to trimming and J lost 7 bases; unmatched junction nucleotides: 3. The CDR3 spans 12 residues. In DNA form, the CDR3 reads TGTGCCATCAGGGGACAGGAGCATACGCAGTATTTT. It codes for CAIRGQEHTQYF.

The count of this clone is one. The chain uses TRBV5-8 and TRBJ2-3; D possibly matches TRBD1 or TRBD2 (6 bases each). The CDR3 length is 17 residues. CDR1 is SGHTS and CDR2 is YDEGEE in the germline V gene. The germline V and J ends were trimmed by 4 bases and 1 base, with 19 bases remaining between them. CDR3 DNA sequence: TGTGCCAGCAGCAGGGGGGATGGGACACCTCGCACAGATACGCAGTATTTT. Protein sequence: CASSRGDGTPRTDTQYF.

The chain employs TRBV5-4 and TRBJ1-1; TRBD1 is a possible D gene (5 bases). This CDR3 is 12 amino acids long. Germline CDR1 is SGHNT and CDR2 is YYREEE (reference sequence). V was shortened by 7 bases and J by 4 bases, with 11 bases between the two germline ends. The CDR3 loop reads CASRAGGTEAFF. The CDR3, as DNA: TGTGCCAGCCGTGCGGGGGGCACTGAAGCTTTCTTT.

The genes are TRBV27 and TRBJ2-2; the match to TRBD2 covers 8 bases. V lost 7 bases and J lost 4; bases outside the gene matches: 5. From germline, CDR1 is MNHEY and CDR2 SMNVEV (reference sequence). There are 14 residues in the CDR3. In DNA form, the CDR3 reads TGTGCCAGCAAGGCGGGAGGAGGCACCGGGGAGCTGTTTTTT. As protein: CASKAGGGTGELFF.

As DNA, the CDR3 is TGTGCCAGCAGCTTGGGGAGGCAGGGGTCACCACCCCAGCATTTT. Protein: CASSLGRQGSPPQHF. This sequence joins TRBV5-6 and TRBJ1-5, with D perhaps TRBD1 (6 bases). The CDR3 is made up of 15 amino acids. Per the germline V gene, CDR1 is SGHDT and CDR2 is YYEEEE. V lost 0 bases to trimming and J lost 10 bases, with 17 bases between them.

The J gene is TRBJ1-4, the V gene TRBV7-2; D not certain. The CDR3 sequence is 13 residues long. V was clipped by 5 bases and J by 8 bases, with 12 bases between them. Germline-derived CDR1 and CDR2 are SGHTA and FQGNSA. CDR3 sequence: CASSPKEWEKLFF. The CDR3 nucleotides are TGTGCCAGCAGCCCCAAGGAATGGGAAAAACTGTTTTTT.

The genes are TRBV6-4 and TRBJ1-4, with D tentatively TRBD1 (5 bases). In germline, CDR1 is MRHNA, CDR2 SNTAGT. This CDR3 has 13 residues. V was cut by 4 bases and J by 4 bases, with 7 bases left in between. As DNA, the CDR3 is TGTGCCAGCAGTGGACAGCTTAATGAAAAACTGTTTTTT. As protein: CASSGQLNEKLFF.

The rearrangement joins TRBV7-6 to TRBJ2-2; tentatively, D is TRBD1 or TRBD2 (5 bases each). This CDR3 contains 13 residues. Germline V gives CDR1 SGHVS, CDR2 FNYEAQ. Trimming shortened V by 1 base and J by 6 bases, and 6 bases separated the two germline ends. For the CDR3, the DNA is TGTGCCAGCAGCTTAGTGGGGGCCGGGGAGCTGTTTTTT. Translation: CASSLVGAGELFF.

This clone was picked up one time. The chain combines TRBV6-5 with TRBJ1-2; perhaps TRBD1 as D (6 bases). Trimming shortened V by 4 bases and J by 0 bases, and 12 bases separated the two germline ends. The CDR3 runs 15 residues. The germline CDR1 and CDR2 sequences are MNHEY and SVGAGI. The CDR3 coding sequence is TGTGCCAGCAGTTTCCTACAGGGAGCTAACTATGGCTACACCTTC. Protein sequence: CASSFLQGANYGYTF.

This clone showed up just a few times. V is TRBV28 and J is TRBJ2-3, with unresolved D. CDR1 and CDR2 from the germline V gene are MDHEN and SYDVKM. The length of the CDR3 is 11 residues. Trimming cost V 3 bases and J 6 bases, with 4 bases left between them. Here the CDR3 DNA reads TGTGCCAGCAGTTTGGTGGATACGCAGTATTTT. It yields the protein CASSLVDTQYF.

Here the CDR3 reads CASTRTGQSNQPQHF. CDR3 nucleotides: TGTGCCAGTACTAGAACCGGACAGAGCAATCAGCCCCAGCATTTT. The chain carries TRBV19 and TRBJ1-5; D might be TRBD1 (6 bases). Per the germline V gene, CDR1 is LNHDA and CDR2 is SQIVND (reference sequence). The CDR3 extends over 15 amino acids. The ends were cut back, 7 bases at V and 1 base at J, with 14 bases in the middle.

The V gene is TRBV19, the J gene TRBJ1-2; D gene uncertain. CDR3 length: 13 residues. V lost 4 bases and J lost 4, with 10 bases in between. Germline V gene sequence: CDR1 LNHDA, CDR2 SQIVND (reference sequence). The CDR3 region has the DNA TGTGCCAGTAGTACCACTAATCTCTATGGCTACACCTTC. Translation gives CASSTTNLYGYTF.

The chain couples TRBV18 to TRBJ2-2, with a tentative D call TRBD2 (6 bases). Germline lookup yields CDR1 KGHSH and CDR2 LQKENI. The V end was cut by 6 bases, the J end by 6 bases, with 20 bases between. This CDR3 has 16 amino acids. The CDR3 sequence: CASSLRETQSSGELFF. In DNA form, the CDR3 reads TGTGCCAGCTCCCTCCGGGAGACACAAAGTTCCGGGGAGCTGTTTTTT.

This chain links TRBV27 with TRBJ2-7; no reliable D call. CDR3 length: 14 amino acids. Trimming shortened V by 5 bases and J by 4 bases, and 15 bases separated the two germline ends. The V gene's germline CDR1 is MNHEY and CDR2 SMNVEV (reference sequence). This chain's CDR3 is CASSKSDTNYEQYF. Written as DNA, the CDR3 is TGTGCCAGCAGTAAGTCTGACACCAATTACGAGCAGTACTTC.

The chain has TRBV6-4 and TRBJ2-6, with TRBD1 as a possible D gene (5 bases). Trimming took 8 bases from V and 0 from J, leaving 14 bases between them. Germline CDR1 and CDR2: MRHNA and SNTAGT. This CDR3 is 16 amino acids long. CDR3 in DNA: TGTGCCAGCTCAAAAGACAGCAGCTCTGGGGCCAACGTCCTGACTTTC. Translation: CASSKDSSSGANVLTF.

The chain uses TRBV27 and TRBJ2-7; tentatively, D is TRBD2 (5 bases). The CDR3 extends over 18 amino acids. V was cut by 1 base and J by 3 bases, with 22 bases left in between. The germline V gene has CDR1 MNHEY and CDR2 SMNVEV (reference sequence). The CDR3 is CASSLFSTGSFGDYEQYF. The DNA of the CDR3 is TGTGCCAGCAGTTTATTTTCAACTGGGAGCTTTGGGGACTACGAGCAGTACTTC.

The V gene is TRBV9, the J gene TRBJ1-1; maybe TRBD1 (5 bases). Looked up from germline, CDR1 is SGDLS and CDR2 is YYNGEE. CDR3 length: 13 residues. V was pared by 3 bases and J by 1 base, with 7 bases between. In nucleotides, the CDR3 is TGTGCCAGCAGCGCTCAGGGGAACACTGAAGCTTTCTTT. Its protein is CASSAQGNTEAFF.

The genes are TRBV4-1 and TRBJ1-2, with D hard to call. The V gene lost 0 bases and the J gene lost 7 bases, with 6 bases spanning the gap. This CDR3 region has 12 residues. CDR1 and CDR2 (germline): MGHRA, YSYEKL. The CDR3 protein is CASSQDEVGYTF. The CDR3 DNA follows: TGCGCCAGCAGCCAAGACGAAGTTGGCTACACCTTC.

The chain combines TRBV12-3 or TRBV12-4 with TRBJ1-5, with 9 positions matching TRBD1. CDR3 length: 13 residues. Trimming removed 8 bases from V and 3 bases from J; junction bases left unmatched: 2. The DNA for the CDR3 is TGTGCCAGCGGGACAGGGTACAATCAGCCCCAGCATTTT. Its protein product is CASGTGYNQPQHF.

This sequence joins TRBV12-3 or TRBV12-4 and TRBJ1-1; no reliable D call. This CDR3 region has 13 residues. The V end was cut by 7 bases, the J end by 2 bases, with 11 bases between. Here the CDR3 DNA reads TGTGCCAGCACTCCCGGTTTTAACACTGAAGCTTTCTTT. Its protein product is CASTPGFNTEAFF.

The chain carries TRBV3-1 (or the pseudogene TRBV3-2) and TRBJ1-2; a weak D match, TRBD1 (5 bases). Trimming took off 4 bases at V and 13 bases at J, with 16 bases between the two ends. Germline CDR1 reads LGHDT; CDR2 reads YNNKEL (reference sequence). This CDR3 is built from 12 residues. CDR3 DNA: TGTGCCAGCAGCCGCGACCAGACAGTCTGCACCTTC. As protein: CASSRDQTVCTF.

The chain couples TRBV5-1 to TRBJ1-1; TRBD1 matches 7 bases. Per the germline V gene, CDR1 is SGHRS and CDR2 is YFSETQ. Trimming took 4 bases from V and 4 from J; bases not matched to a gene: 10. The CDR3 has 15 residues. In DNA, the CDR3 is TGCGCCAGCAGCGAAACGACAGGGACTGGCACTGAAGCTTTCTTT. Encoded protein: CASSETTGTGTEAFF.